These 14 T cell receptor beta chains originate from one sample sequenced in a study of cytotoxic CD8 clonotypes in ibrutinib-treated CLL. Clones were sequenced by immunoSEQ multiplex PCR, and TCRdb holds only the in-frame ones, with some missing. The sample gives about 310,000 clones, about 77% of which show up once; 5.5% to 8% is in the top ten. The sequences come from PBMCs, collected before ibrutinib treatment. Receptors were obtained from a human donor with chronic lymphocytic leukemia.

The chain is built from TRBV30 and TRBJ2-7, with a possible D match to TRBD2 (6 bases). CDR3 length: 14 residues. The germline CDR1 and CDR2 sequences are GTSNPN and SVGIG (reference sequence). Trimming shortened V by 2 bases and J by 3 bases, and 14 bases separated the two germline ends. CDR3 DNA: TGTGCCTGGAGTATATGGGGCGGGAACTACGAGCAGTACTTC. It specifies CAWSIWGGNYEQYF. Complete variable domain (other parts from reference TRBV30 and TRBJ2-7): SQTIHQWPATLVQPVGSPLSLECTVEGTSNPNLYWYRQAAGRGLQLLFYSVGIGQISSEVPQNLSASRPQDRQFILSSKKLLLSDSGFYLCAWSIWGGNYEQYFGPGTRLTVT.

This clone was counted a few times. CDR3 protein: CASSRGETQYF. The CDR3 nucleotides are TGTGCCAGCAGCCGAGGGGAGACCCAGTACTTC. The chain carries TRBV9 and TRBJ2-5, with a possible D match to TRBD2 (5 bases). CDR3 length: 11 amino acids. Between the trimmed V and J ends, which lost 4 bases and 5 bases, there was a span of 6 bases. The V gene's germline CDR1 is SGDLS and CDR2 YYNGEE.

The chain couples TRBV6-5 to TRBJ1-5, with 7 bases that match TRBD1. The V segment lost 6 bases and the J segment 9 bases; nucleotides outside the gene matches: 5. Germline lookup yields CDR1 MNHEY and CDR2 SVGAGI. The CDR3 spans 12 residues. The CDR3 DNA reads as TGTGCCAGCAGCTCTAACAGGGGGCCCCAGCATTTT. Its translation: CASSSNRGPQHF.

The count of this clone is one. Here the CDR3 DNA reads TGTGCCAGCAGCCTACAGACAGGGTCCGAGAACACTGAAGCTTTCTTT. This encodes CASSLQTGSENTEAFF. This chain connects TRBV4-2 to TRBJ1-1, with TRBD1 matching 7 bases. Germline-derived CDR1 and CDR2 are LGHNA and YNFKEQ. The J segment lost 1 base and the V segment lost 4 bases, leaving 9 bases of the junction unmatched. The length of the CDR3 is 16 residues.

In regard to this clone: Distinct nucleotide sequences in the sample also encode this CDR3. V is TRBV6-5 and J is TRBJ2-7; 9 bases match TRBD1. The CDR3 covers 15 residues. V was clipped by 4 bases and J by 0 bases; unmatched bases: 4. CDR1 MNHEY and CDR2 SVGAGI come from the germline V gene. The CDR3 sequence: CASSSPGQGSYEQYF. CDR3 nucleotides: TGTGCCAGCAGTTCGCCGGGACAGGGCTCCTACGAGCAGTACTTC.

The chain recombines TRBV4-2 with TRBJ2-7; D ambiguous. This CDR3 region has 15 residues. Germline values: CDR1 LGHNA, CDR2 YNFKEQ. Trimming stripped 2 bases from V and 3 bases from J, with 14 bases between. CDR3 loop: CASSQNLAVDYEQYF. The CDR3 DNA reads TGTGCCAGCAGCCAAAATTTGGCAGTAGACTACGAGCAGTACTTC.

The rearrangement uses TRBV18 and TRBJ2-3, with D hard to call. The germline V and J ends were trimmed by 2 bases and 4 bases, with 10 bases remaining between them. The CDR3 has 14 amino acids. The germline V gene has CDR1 KGHSH and CDR2 LQKENI. The CDR3 DNA follows: TGTGCCAGCTCACCAGGATTGGGGTCAGATACGCAGTATTTT. It translates to CASSPGLGSDTQYF.

The chain links TRBV19 to TRBJ2-7; TRBD1 or TRBD2 may be the D gene (6 bases each). The V end was cut by 7 bases, the J end by 6 bases, with 28 bases between. The V gene's germline CDR1 is LNHDA and CDR2 SQIVND (reference sequence). The CDR3 is made up of 17 amino acids. This chain's CDR3 is CASNRAGTGALGGEQYF. DNA of the CDR3: TGTGCCAGTAACCGAGCCGGGACTGGAGCACTAGGGGGCGAGCAGTACTTC.

The gene calls are TRBV4-3 and TRBJ2-1, with a tentative D call TRBD2 (6 bases). Looked up from germline, CDR1 is LGHNA and CDR2 is YSLEER. Trimming took 4 bases from V and 6 from J, leaving 16 bases between them. This CDR3 has 15 residues. CDR3 sequence: CASSPTVRGFNEQFF. The CDR3 region has the DNA TGCGCCAGCAGCCCGACAGTACGGGGGTTCAATGAGCAGTTCTTC.

About this clone: The CDR3 ends on some other residue instead of the conserved phenylalanine or tryptophan, so this is likely a read error. The DNA is omitted, as the CDR3 cannot be located on it reliably, and the CDR3 follows TCRdb's listing. This chain links TRBV30 with TRBJ2-7; TRBD1, the table's D call, lacks a check against the DNA. Per the germline V gene, CDR1 is GTSNPN and CDR2 is SVGIG (reference sequence). The CDR3 spans 11 amino acids, including both terminal residues. This CDR3 is CACSAGTGRMI.

The chain recombines TRBV9 with TRBJ2-2, with D unclear. CDR1 is SGDLS, CDR2 YYNGEE, per germline. Trimming removed 3 bases at V and 4 bases at J, with 10 bases between. This CDR3 has 14 residues. The CDR3 protein is CASSGRTTTGELFF. In DNA form, the CDR3 reads TGTGCCAGCAGCGGCAGAACCACCACCGGGGAGCTGTTTTTT.

The CDR3 sequence: CASTPEGGRSTDTQYF. The CDR3 coding sequence is TGTGCCAGCACACCCGAGGGGGGGAGGAGCACAGATACGCAGTATTTT. The V and J genes are TRBV9 and TRBJ2-3; D may be TRBD2 (7 bases). Trimming left V 6 bases short and J 0 bases short, with 17 bases between. Germline V gene data show CDR1 as SGDLS and CDR2 as YYNGEE. The CDR3 totals 16 residues. Filled out from reference TRBV9 and TRBJ2-3, the complete variable domain reads DSGVTQTPKHLITATGQRVTLRCSPRSGDLSVYWYQQSLDQGLQFLIQYYNGEERAKGNILERFSAQQFPDLHSELNLSSLELGDSALYFCASTPEGGRSTDTQYFGPGTRLTVL.

The table lists this clone with a few counts. The chain couples TRBV11-2 to TRBJ2-1; the D call may be TRBD1 or TRBD2 (6 bases each). Germline assignment: CDR1 SGHAT and CDR2 FQNNGV. CDR3 size: 16 residues. Between the trimmed V and J ends, which lost 0 bases and 7 bases, there was a span of 16 bases. The DNA for the CDR3 is TGTGCCAGCAGCTTAGATCGAGGGGGGCAGCGGAATGAGCAGTTCTTC. This translates into CASSLDRGGQRNEQFF.

This clone appeared a few times. The chain joins TRBV7-3 to TRBJ2-1; D is ambiguous. CDR1 is SGHTA and CDR2 is FQGTGA in the germline V gene. V was trimmed by 6 bases and J by 3 bases, leaving 9 bases between them. The CDR3 runs to 13 residues. CDR3 DNA: TGTGCCAGCAGTTCTGACGGCTACAATGAGCAGTTCTTC. As protein: CASSSDGYNEQFF.